Listed below are T cell receptor beta chains from one sample, sequenced in a study of blood T cell repertoires in COVID-19. The table came from immunoSEQ multiplex PCR; TCRdb's copy has only in-frame clones and leaves some out. In the table there are some 49,000 clones, about 85% of which are singletons. Sequenced sample: peripheral blood. These receptor sequences come from a human donor in a cohort sampled during active COVID-19. Both conserved end residues are part of each CDR3. A D gene is named only where the DNA matches it firmly. Some rows mark clone size as missing; the rest say once, few, many or name a class of expanded clone.

d_call,v_call,clone_size,j_call,cdr3_aa,cdr3_nt
TRBD2,TRBV6-5,NA,TRBJ2-7,CASRGSGNYEQYF,TGTGCCAGCAGGGGTAGCGGGAACTACGAGCAGTACTTC
TRBD1,TRBV24-1,NA,TRBJ2-5,CATSDRGTGGQETQYF,TGTGCCACCAGTGATCGCGGGACAGGGGGCCAAGAGACCCAGTACTTC
TRBD2,TRBV24-1,NA,TRBJ2-2,CATSDLAGDLTGELFF,TGTGCCACCAGTGATCTAGCGGGAGACCTCACCGGGGAGCTGTTTTTT
NA,TRBV27,NA,TRBJ1-1,CASSLSRNTEAFF,TGTGCCAGCAGTTTATCGCGGAACACTGAAGCTTTCTTT
NA,TRBV3-1/TRBV3-2,NA,TRBJ1-6,CASSQGTSIHNSPLHF,TGTGCCAGCAGCCAAGGGACTTCCATCCATAATTCACCCCTCCACTTT
TRBD2,TRBV27,NA,TRBJ2-7,CGSSVASGRAQQYF,TGTGGTTCTAGCGTTGCAAGCGGGAGGGCCCAGCAGTACTTC
NA,TRBV13,NA,TRBJ1-5,CASSLQRTAAQPQHF,TGTGCCAGCAGCCTCCAAAGGACAGCTGCTCAGCCCCAGCATTTT
TRBD2,TRBV2,once,TRBJ2-7,CASSENIRLAGNEQYF,TGTGCCAGCAGTGAAAACATCCGACTAGCGGGTAACGAGCAGTACTTC
TRBD2,TRBV5-6,NA,TRBJ2-1,CASSLAVYNEQFF,TGTGCCAGCAGTCTAGCGGTTTACAATGAGCAGTTCTTC
NA,TRBV5-1,NA,TRBJ2-7,CASSWGVVGSYEQYF,TGCGCCAGCAGCTGGGGGGTGGTTGGATCCTACGAGCAGTACTTC
TRBD2,TRBV18,NA,TRBJ2-3,CASSPTSSGSEGDTQYF,TGTGCCAGCTCACCTACATCGAGCGGGAGTGAGGGAGATACGCAGTATTTT
NA,TRBV2,NA,TRBJ1-2,CASSAGGRGYTF,TGTGCCAGCAGTGCCGGGGGAAGAGGCTACACCTTC
NA,TRBV5-1,NA,TRBJ2-3,CASSLDQGTDTQYF,TGCGCCAGCAGCTTGGATCAGGGGACAGATACGCAGTATTTT
NA,TRBV30,NA,TRBJ2-2,CAWSVIGAGTGELFF,TGTGCCTGGAGTGTAATCGGCGCGGGCACCGGGGAGCTGTTTTTT
NA,TRBV2,NA,TRBJ1-5,CASRDGEIVQPQHF,TGTGCCAGCAGGGACGGGGAAATAGTTCAGCCCCAGCATTTT
TRBD2,TRBV5-5,NA,TRBJ2-3,CASSSLGGRADTQYF,TGTGCCAGCAGCTCCTTAGGTGGGAGGGCAGATACGCAGTATTTT
TRBD1,TRBV4-2,NA,TRBJ1-5,CASSQDGTGGRQPQHF,TGTGCCAGCAGCCAAGACGGGACAGGGGGCCGTCAGCCCCAGCATTTT
NA,TRBV19,NA,TRBJ1-3,CASSIIHSDTIYF,TGTGCCAGTAGTATAATCCACTCCGACACCATATATTTT
TRBD1,TRBV12-3/TRBV12-4,once,TRBJ1-3,CASSFGQGYTIYF,TGTGCCAGCAGTTTTGGACAGGGATACACCATATATTTT
TRBD1,TRBV29-1,NA,TRBJ2-7,CSVAPLSTGSVEQYF,TGCAGCGTGGCCCCACTATCGACAGGGTCGGTCGAGCAGTACTTC
NA,TRBV20-1,NA,TRBJ1-2,CSASDGRGGLAYGYTF,TGCAGTGCTAGTGACGGTCGGGGAGGCCTGGCGTACGGCTACACCTTC
NA,TRBV9,NA,TRBJ1-4,CASSVQGVENEKLFF,TGTGCCAGCAGCGTTCAGGGCGTAGAAAATGAAAAACTGTTTTTT
TRBD2,TRBV3-1/TRBV3-2,few,TRBJ2-7,CASSQGGLTPYEQYF,TGTGCCAGCAGCCAAGGGGGACTAACTCCCTACGAGCAGTACTTC
TRBD2,TRBV15,once,TRBJ2-2,CATSRALGLAGAAGELFF,TGTGCCACCAGCAGGGCCCTAGGACTAGCGGGAGCCGCCGGGGAGCTGTTTTTT
NA,TRBV3-1/TRBV3-2,few,TRBJ2-2,CASSHLTRELFF,TGTGCCAGCAGCCACCTAACCCGGGAGCTGTTTTTT
TRBD2,TRBV10-1,NA,TRBJ2-3,CASSSTLGLAEDTQYF,TGCGCCAGCAGTTCTACTTTGGGACTAGCGGAAGATACGCAGTATTTT
NA,TRBV25-1,NA,TRBJ1-4,CASSVADRSNEKLFF,TGTGCCAGCAGTGTTGCTGACAGATCTAATGAAAAACTGTTTTTT
TRBD2,TRBV9,NA,TRBJ2-5,CASSEIAGKQETQYF,TGTGCCAGCAGTGAAATAGCGGGAAAACAAGAGACCCAGTACTTC
TRBD2,TRBV11-2,NA,TRBJ2-7,CASSLATSGSSYEQYF,TGTGCCAGCAGCTTAGCGACGAGCGGGAGCTCCTACGAGCAGTACTTC
TRBD2,TRBV9,NA,TRBJ2-3,CASSVAGGPPDTQYF,TGTGCCAGCAGCGTAGCGGGAGGGCCGCCAGATACGCAGTATTTT
TRBD1,TRBV10-3,once,TRBJ1-2,CAISLGQGESGYTF,TGTGCCATCAGTTTAGGACAGGGGGAATCGGGCTACACCTTC
TRBD2,TRBV5-4,NA,TRBJ2-7,CASGNSGSPYEQYF,TGTGCCAGCGGAAATAGCGGGAGTCCCTACGAGCAGTACTTC
TRBD2,TRBV28,NA,TRBJ2-7,CASSLGTGGAYEQYF,TGTGCCAGCAGTCTAGGGACGGGGGGGGCCTACGAGCAGTACTTC
TRBD1,TRBV6-2/TRBV6-3,NA,TRBJ2-7,CASSKTGEVVQYF,TGTGCCAGCAGCAAGACAGGGGAAGTGGTGCAGTACTTC
NA,TRBV28,NA,TRBJ2-7,CASSLAQGVNEQYF,TGTGCCAGCAGTTTAGCACAGGGAGTAAACGAGCAGTACTTC
TRBD2,TRBV25-1,medium-sized,TRBJ2-1,CASSGAGVRNEQFF,TGTGCCAGCAGTGGAGCGGGAGTGCGCAATGAGCAGTTCTTC
TRBD2,TRBV18,NA,TRBJ2-3,CASSALLAGRGDTQYF,TGTGCCAGCTCAGCGTTGCTAGCGGGGCGGGGAGATACGCAGTATTTT
NA,TRBV5-1,NA,TRBJ2-3,CASSPTLATSTDTQYF,TGCGCCAGCAGCCCCACGCTAGCTACTAGCACAGATACGCAGTATTTT
TRBD2,TRBV4-1,few,TRBJ2-2,CASSRGGLARTGELFF,TGCGCCAGCAGCCGAGGCGGACTAGCTCGAACCGGGGAGCTGTTTTTT
TRBD1,TRBV7-2,once,TRBJ2-4,CASRNRGSGDIQYF,TGTGCCAGCAGAAACAGGGGGTCGGGAGACATTCAGTACTTC
TRBD2,TRBV7-8,NA,TRBJ2-1,CASSPGGLAASRDEQFF,TGTGCCAGCAGCCCCGGGGGACTAGCGGCCAGCAGGGATGAGCAGTTCTTC
TRBD2,TRBV7-9,few,TRBJ2-2,CASSPASGIYTGELFF,TGTGCCAGCAGCCCTGCTAGCGGGATATACACCGGGGAGCTGTTTTTT
TRBD1,TRBV5-5,once,TRBJ2-7,CASSLGPGGQYEQYF,TGTGCCAGCAGCTTGGGGCCAGGGGGCCAGTACGAGCAGTACTTC
TRBD2,TRBV28,few,TRBJ2-1,CASSSPTSGRATYNEQFF,TGTGCCAGCAGTTCCCCTACTAGCGGGAGGGCCACCTACAATGAGCAGTTCTTC
TRBD1,TRBV2,NA,TRBJ2-1,CASATGTGAYEQFF,TGTGCCAGCGCGACCGGGACAGGGGCGTATGAGCAGTTCTTC
NA,TRBV2,NA,TRBJ2-7,CASGGQVRYEQYF,TGTGCCAGCGGGGGCCAGGTTCGCTACGAGCAGTACTTC
TRBD1,TRBV5-1,once,TRBJ2-5,CASSLFDRDQETQYF,TGCGCCAGCAGCCTCTTCGACAGGGACCAAGAGACCCAGTACTTC
TRBD1,TRBV5-4,NA,TRBJ2-5,CASSAPTGEETQYF,TGTGCCAGCAGCGCACCGACAGGGGAAGAGACCCAGTACTTC
TRBD2,TRBV2,NA,TRBJ2-5,CASGTSGSARRETQYF,TGTGCCAGCGGGACTAGCGGGAGCGCGCGGCGAGAGACCCAGTACTTC
TRBD1,TRBV2,NA,TRBJ1-2,CAGGQGNIDYTF,TGTGCCGGTGGACAGGGGAATATAGACTACACCTTC